This paragraph covers one T cell receptor (beta chain) sequence. The J segment lost 6 bases and the V segment lost 6 bases, leaving 12 bases of the junction unmatched. The CDR3 spans 14 residues. The record originates from a study of T cells in Graves' hyperthyroidism and ophthalmopathy. What was amplified from RNA transcripts were TCR beta CDR3 regions. HTBI primers were employed in a first-round RT-PCR of the TCR CDR3. TCRdb re-analysed the multiplex PCR reads in MiXCR, keeping a single row per CDR3 protein. The sample yields roughly 840,000 distinct CDR3 sequences, 38% seen once. The diagnostic basis comprised clinical symptoms, serum thyroxine and TRAb, thyroid ultrasound and orbital computed tomography.

The chain employs TRBV5-7 and TRBJ2-7, with TRBD1 identical over 7 bases. TRBV5-7 carries the ORF label, with uncertain function. The source is a young man with Graves' hyperthyroidism. The source material was blood. CDR3 DNA sequence: TGTGCCAGCACCACGAGACAGGGTGTCGCCGAGCAGTACTTC. It yields the protein CASTTRQGVAEQYF.